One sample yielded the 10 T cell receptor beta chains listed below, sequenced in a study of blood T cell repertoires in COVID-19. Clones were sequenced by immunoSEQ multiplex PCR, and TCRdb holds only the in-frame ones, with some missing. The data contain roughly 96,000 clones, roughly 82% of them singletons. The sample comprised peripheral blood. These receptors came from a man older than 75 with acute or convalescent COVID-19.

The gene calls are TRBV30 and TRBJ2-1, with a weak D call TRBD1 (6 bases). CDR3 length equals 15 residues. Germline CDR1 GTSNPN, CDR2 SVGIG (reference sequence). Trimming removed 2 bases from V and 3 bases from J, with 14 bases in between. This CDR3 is CAWSFKGTLYNEQFF. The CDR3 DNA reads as TGTGCCTGGAGTTTTAAGGGGACACTCTACAATGAGCAGTTCTTC.

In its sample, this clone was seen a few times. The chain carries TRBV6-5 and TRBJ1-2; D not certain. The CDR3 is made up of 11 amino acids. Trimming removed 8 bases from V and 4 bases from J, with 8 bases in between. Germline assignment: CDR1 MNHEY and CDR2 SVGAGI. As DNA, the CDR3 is TGTGCCAGCGGAGAGACCTATGGCTACACCTTC. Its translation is CASGETYGYTF.

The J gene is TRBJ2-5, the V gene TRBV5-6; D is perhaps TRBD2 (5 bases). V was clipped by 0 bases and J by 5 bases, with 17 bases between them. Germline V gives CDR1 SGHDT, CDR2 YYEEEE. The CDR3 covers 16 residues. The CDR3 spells CASSLVVSGIGETQYF. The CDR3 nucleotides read TGTGCCAGCAGCTTGGTCGTGTCGGGAATAGGGGAGACCCAGTACTTC. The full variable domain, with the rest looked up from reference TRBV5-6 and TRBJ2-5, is DAGVTQSPTHLIKTRGQQVTLRCSPKSGHDTVSWYQQALGQGPQFIFQYYEEEERQRGNFPDRFSGHQFPNYSSELNVNALLLGDSALYLCASSLVVSGIGETQYFGPGTRLLVL.

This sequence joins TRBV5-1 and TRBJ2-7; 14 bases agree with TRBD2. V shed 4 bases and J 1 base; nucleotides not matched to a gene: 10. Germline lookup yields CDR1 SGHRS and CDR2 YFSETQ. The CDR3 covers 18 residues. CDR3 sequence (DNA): TGCGCCAGCAGCCCCATAGGACTAGCGGGAGGTTGGTCCTACGAGCAGTACTTC. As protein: CASSPIGLAGGWSYEQYF. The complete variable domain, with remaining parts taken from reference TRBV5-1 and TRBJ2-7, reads KAGVTQTPRYLIKTRGQQVTLSCSPISGHRSVSWYQQTPGQGLQFLFEYFSETQRNKGNFPGRFSGRQFSNSRSEMNVSTLELGDSALYLCASSPIGLAGGWSYEQYFGPGTRLTVT.

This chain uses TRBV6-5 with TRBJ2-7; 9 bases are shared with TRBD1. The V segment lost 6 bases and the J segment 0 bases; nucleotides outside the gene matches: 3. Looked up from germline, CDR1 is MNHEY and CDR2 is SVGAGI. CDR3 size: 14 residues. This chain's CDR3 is CASRGQGSSYEQYF. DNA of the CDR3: TGTGCCAGCAGGGGACAGGGAAGCTCCTACGAGCAGTACTTC.

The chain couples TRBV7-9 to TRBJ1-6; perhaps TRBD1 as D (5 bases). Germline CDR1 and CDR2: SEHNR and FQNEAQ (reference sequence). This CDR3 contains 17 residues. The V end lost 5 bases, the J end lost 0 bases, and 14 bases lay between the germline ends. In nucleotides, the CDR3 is TGTGCCAGCAGCGTTAGTTCAGGGTTCTCCTATAATTCACCCCTCCACTTT. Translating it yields CASSVSSGFSYNSPLHF.

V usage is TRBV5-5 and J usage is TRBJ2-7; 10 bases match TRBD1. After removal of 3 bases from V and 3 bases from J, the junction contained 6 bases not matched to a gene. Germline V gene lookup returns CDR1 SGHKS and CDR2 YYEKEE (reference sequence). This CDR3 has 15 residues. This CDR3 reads CASSSTGGVNYEQYF. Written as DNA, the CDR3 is TGTGCCAGCAGCTCGACAGGGGGCGTAAACTACGAGCAGTACTTC.

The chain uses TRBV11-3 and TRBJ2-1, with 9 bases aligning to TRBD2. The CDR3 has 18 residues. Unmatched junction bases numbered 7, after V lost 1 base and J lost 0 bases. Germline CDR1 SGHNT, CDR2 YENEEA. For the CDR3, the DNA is TGTGCCAGCAGCTTAGGGGGTAGCGGGGGCTCCTCCTACAATGAGCAGTTCTTC. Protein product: CASSLGGSGGSSYNEQFF.

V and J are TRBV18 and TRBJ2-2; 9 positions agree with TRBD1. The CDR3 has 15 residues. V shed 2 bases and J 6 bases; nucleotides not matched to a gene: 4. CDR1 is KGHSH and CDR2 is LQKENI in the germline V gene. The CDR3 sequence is CASSPWTGDAGELFF. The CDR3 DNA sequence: TGTGCCAGCTCACCATGGACAGGGGATGCCGGGGAGCTGTTTTTT.

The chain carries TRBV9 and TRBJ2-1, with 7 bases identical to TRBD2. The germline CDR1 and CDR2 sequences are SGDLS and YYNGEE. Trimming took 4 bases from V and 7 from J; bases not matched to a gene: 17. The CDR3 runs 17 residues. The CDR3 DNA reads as TGTGCCAGCAGCCCAGACCTAACTAGCGAAAAGCGGAATGAGCAGTTCTTC. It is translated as CASSPDLTSEKRNEQFF.